This T cell receptor beta chain appears in the sequencing data of a study of blood T cell repertoires in COVID-19. The overall study: PBMCs, B-cell-depleted T cells, or T cells were the source of the cDNA or gDNA that made up the material.

The germline V gene encodes CDR1 SNHLY and CDR2 FYNNEI. The CDR3 runs to 15 residues. V was clipped by 5 bases and J by 4 bases; unmatched bases: 7. Method: immunoSEQ multiplex PCR; TCRdb's copy keeps in-frame clones and lacks some. The sample lists about 150,000 clones, 76% occurring once. The source of this sequence is a woman aged 80 or over with acute or convalescent COVID-19. Sample: peripheral blood. The J gene is TRBJ1-2, the V gene TRBV2, with 10 bases lining up with TRBD1. In DNA form, the CDR3 reads TGTGCCAGCAGTCAGGGGGACAGGGGTGTCTATGGCTACACCTTC. Translation gives CASSQGDRGVYGYTF. The entire variable domain, with the rest obtained from reference TRBV2 and TRBJ1-2, is as follows: EPEVTQTPSHQVTQMGQEVILRCVPISNHLYFYWYRQILGQKVEFLVSFYNNEISEKSEIFDDQFSVERPDGSNFTLKIRSTKLEDSAMYFCASSQGDRGVYGYTFGSGTRLTVV.